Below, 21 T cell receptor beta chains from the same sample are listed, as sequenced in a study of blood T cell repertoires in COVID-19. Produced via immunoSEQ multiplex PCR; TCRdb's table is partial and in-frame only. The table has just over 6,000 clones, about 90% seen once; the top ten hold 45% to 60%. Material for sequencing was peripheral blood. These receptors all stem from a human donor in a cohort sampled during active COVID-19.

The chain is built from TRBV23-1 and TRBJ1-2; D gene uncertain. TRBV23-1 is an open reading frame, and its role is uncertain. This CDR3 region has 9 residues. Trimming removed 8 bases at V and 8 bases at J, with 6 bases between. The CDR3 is CASRWGYTF. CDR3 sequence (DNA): TGCGCCAGCCGGTGGGGCTACACCTTC.

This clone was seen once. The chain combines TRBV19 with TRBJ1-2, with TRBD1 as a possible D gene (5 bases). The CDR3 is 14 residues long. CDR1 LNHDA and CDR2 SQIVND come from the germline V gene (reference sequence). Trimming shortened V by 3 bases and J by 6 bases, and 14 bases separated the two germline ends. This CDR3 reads CASSIIAGFDGYTF. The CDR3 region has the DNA TGTGCCAGTAGTATTATTGCAGGGTTCGATGGCTACACCTTC.

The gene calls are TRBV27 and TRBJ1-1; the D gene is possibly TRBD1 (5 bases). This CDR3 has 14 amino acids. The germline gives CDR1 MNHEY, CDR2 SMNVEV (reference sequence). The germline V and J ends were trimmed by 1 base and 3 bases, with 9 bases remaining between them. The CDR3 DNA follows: TGTGCCAGCAGTTTATTAGGGGCCGACACTGAAGCTTTCTTT. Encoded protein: CASSLLGADTEAFF.

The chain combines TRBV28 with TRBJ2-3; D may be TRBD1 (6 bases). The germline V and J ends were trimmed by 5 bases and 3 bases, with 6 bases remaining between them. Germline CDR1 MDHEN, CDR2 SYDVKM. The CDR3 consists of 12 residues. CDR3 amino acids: CASSTGTDTQYF. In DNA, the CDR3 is TGTGCCAGCAGTACAGGGACAGATACGCAGTATTTT.

CDR3 nucleotide sequence: TGTGCCAGCAGCCCCGGGGGGCTGACGAAACCTTACGAGCAGTACTTC. It specifies CASSPGGLTKPYEQYF. The J gene is TRBJ2-7, the V gene TRBV28; a weak D match, TRBD2 (7 bases). V gave up 6 bases and J gave up 4 bases, with 22 bases separating them. Germline CDR1 is MDHEN and CDR2 is SYDVKM. The CDR3 covers 16 residues.

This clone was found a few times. Written as DNA, the CDR3 is TGTGCCTATGCATACAGGATAGGTTATGGCTACACCTTC. This translates into CAYAYRIGYGYTF. The chain joins TRBV6-5 to TRBJ1-2; D may be TRBD1 (5 bases). In germline, CDR1 is MNHEY, CDR2 SVGAGI. The CDR3 extends over 13 amino acids. Trimming took 11 bases from V and 5 from J, leaving 18 bases between them.

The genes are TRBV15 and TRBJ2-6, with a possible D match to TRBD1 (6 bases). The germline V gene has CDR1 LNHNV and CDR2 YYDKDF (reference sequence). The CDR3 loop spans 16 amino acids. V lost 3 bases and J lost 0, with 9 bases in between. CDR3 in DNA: TGTGCCACCAGCAGGGACAGCACCTCTGGGGCCAACGTCCTGACTTTC. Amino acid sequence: CATSRDSTSGANVLTF.

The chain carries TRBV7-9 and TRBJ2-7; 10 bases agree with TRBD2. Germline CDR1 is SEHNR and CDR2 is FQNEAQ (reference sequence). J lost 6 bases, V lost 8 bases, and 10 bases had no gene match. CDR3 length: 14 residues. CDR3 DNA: TGTGCCAGCGGGACTAGCGCCCAAGTCTCCGAGCAGTACTTC. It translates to CASGTSAQVSEQYF.

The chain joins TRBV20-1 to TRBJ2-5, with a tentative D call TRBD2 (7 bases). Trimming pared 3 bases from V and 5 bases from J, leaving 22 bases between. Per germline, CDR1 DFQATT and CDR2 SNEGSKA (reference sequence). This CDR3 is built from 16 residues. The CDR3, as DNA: TGCAGTGCTAGTGCCGAGGGGGGGGAGGAGATTGAGACCCAGTACTTC. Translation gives CSASAEGGEEIETQYF.

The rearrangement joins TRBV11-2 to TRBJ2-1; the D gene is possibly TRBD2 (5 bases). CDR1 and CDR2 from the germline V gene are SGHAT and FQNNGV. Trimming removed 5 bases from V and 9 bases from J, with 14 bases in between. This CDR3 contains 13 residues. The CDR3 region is CASSPRRLTEQFF. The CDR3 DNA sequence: TGTGCCAGCAGCCCCAGAAGACTAACTGAGCAGTTCTTC.

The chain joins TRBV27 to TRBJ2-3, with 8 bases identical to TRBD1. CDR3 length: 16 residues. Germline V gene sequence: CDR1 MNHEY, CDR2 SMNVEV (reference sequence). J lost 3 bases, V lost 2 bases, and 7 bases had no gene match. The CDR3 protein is CASSLRGRGLTDTQYF. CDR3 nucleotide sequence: TGTGCCAGCAGTTTAAGGGGCAGGGGGCTGACAGATACGCAGTATTTT.

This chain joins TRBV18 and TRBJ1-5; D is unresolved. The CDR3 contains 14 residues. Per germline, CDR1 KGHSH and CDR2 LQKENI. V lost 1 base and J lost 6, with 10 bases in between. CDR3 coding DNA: TGTGCCAGCTCACCACTACGCGGACTTCAGCCCCAGCATTTT. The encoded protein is CASSPLRGLQPQHF.

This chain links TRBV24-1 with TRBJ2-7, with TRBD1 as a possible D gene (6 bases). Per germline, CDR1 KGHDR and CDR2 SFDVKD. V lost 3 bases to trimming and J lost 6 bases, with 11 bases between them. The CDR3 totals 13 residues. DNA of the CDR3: TGTGCCACCAGTGATCCAGGGGCCTCCGAGCAGTACTTC. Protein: CATSDPGASEQYF.

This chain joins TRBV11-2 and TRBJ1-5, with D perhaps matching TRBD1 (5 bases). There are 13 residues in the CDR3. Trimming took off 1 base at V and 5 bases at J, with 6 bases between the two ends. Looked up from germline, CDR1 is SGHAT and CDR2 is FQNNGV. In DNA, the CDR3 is TGTGCCAGCAGCTTAGTAGGGGATCAGCCCCAGCATTTT. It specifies CASSLVGDQPQHF.

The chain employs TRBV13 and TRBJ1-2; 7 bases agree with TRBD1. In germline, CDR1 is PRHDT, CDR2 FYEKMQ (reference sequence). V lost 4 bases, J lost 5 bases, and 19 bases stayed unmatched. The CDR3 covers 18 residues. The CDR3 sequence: CASSSSGTELLTPYGYTF. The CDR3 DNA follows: TGTGCCAGCAGCTCCTCCGGGACAGAGCTCCTAACCCCGTATGGCTACACCTTC. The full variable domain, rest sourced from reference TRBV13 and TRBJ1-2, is AAGVIQSPRHLIKEKRETATLKCYPIPRHDTVYWYQQGPGQDPQFLISFYEKMQSDKGSIPDRFSAQQFSDYHSELNMSSLELGDSALYFCASSSSGTELLTPYGYTFGSGTRLTVV.

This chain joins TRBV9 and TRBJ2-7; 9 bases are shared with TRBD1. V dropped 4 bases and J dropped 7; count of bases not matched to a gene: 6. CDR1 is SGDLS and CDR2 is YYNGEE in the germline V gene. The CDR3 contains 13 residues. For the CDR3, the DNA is TGTGCCAGCAGCACCGGGGGACAGGGAGAGCAGTACTTC. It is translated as CASSTGGQGEQYF. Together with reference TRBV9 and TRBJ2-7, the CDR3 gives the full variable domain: DSGVTQTPKHLITATGQRVTLRCSPRSGDLSVYWYQQSLDQGLQFLIQYYNGEERAKGNILERFSAQQFPDLHSELNLSSLELGDSALYFCASSTGGQGEQYFGPGTRLTVT.

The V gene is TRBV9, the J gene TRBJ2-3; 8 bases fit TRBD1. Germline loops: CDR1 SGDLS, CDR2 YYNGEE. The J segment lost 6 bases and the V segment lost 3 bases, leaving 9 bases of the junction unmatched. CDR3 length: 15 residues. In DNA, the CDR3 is TGTGCCAGCAGCGCTGAGCTCCAGGGGGCGGATACGCAGTATTTT. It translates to CASSAELQGADTQYF.

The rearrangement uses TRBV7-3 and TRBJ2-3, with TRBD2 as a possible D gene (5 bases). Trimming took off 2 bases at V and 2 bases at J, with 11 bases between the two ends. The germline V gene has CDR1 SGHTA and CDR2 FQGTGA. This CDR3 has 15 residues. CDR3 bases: TGTGCCAGCAGCTTAGGCGGAGGAACCACAGATACGCAGTATTTT. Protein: CASSLGGGTTDTQYF.

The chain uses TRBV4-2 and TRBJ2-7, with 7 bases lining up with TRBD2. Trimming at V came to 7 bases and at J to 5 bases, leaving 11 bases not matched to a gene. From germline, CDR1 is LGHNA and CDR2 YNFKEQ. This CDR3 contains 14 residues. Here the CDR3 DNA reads TGTGCCAGCACTCCCGGGACTACCCCCAACGAGCAGTACTTC. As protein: CASTPGTTPNEQYF.

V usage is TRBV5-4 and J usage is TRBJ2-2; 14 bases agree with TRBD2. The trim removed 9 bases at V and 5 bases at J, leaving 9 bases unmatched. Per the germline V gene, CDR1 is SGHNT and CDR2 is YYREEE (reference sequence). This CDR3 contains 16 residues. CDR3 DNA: TGTGCCACCGCGGGGACTAGCGGGAGTATAACCGGGGAGCTGTTTTTT. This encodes CATAGTSGSITGELFF.

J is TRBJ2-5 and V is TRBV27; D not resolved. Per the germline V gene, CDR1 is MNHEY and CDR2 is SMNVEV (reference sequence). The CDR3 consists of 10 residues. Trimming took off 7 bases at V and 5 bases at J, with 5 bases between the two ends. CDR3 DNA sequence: TGTGCCAGCACCCCGGAGACCCAGTACTTC. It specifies CASTPETQYF.